A selection of T cell receptor beta chains follows, all from one sample in a study of blood T cells in healthy people across ages. TCRdb re-derived calls from the 5' RACE reads in MiXCR, one entry per CDR3 protein. Among roughly 700,000 distinct CDR3 sequences listed, around a quarter were seen once. This sample also belongs to another study, concerning T cells of mothers and their children.

Specimen: blood. These receptors originate from a boy aged 5-17 years in good health. Both conserved end residues are part of each CDR3. The D gene is left open where the match is weak. Size is omitted from some rows. Given values are once, few, many or a class for expanded clones.

J gene: TRBJ2-3
D gene: TRBD2
V gene: TRBV6-1
clone size: few
CDR3 DNA: TGTGCCAGCAGTGGGGGGACTAGGGCAGATACGCAGTATTTT
CDR3 protein: CASSGGTRADTQYF

J gene: TRBJ2-1
D gene: -
V gene: TRBV4-2
clone size: -
CDR3 DNA: TGTGCCAGCAGCCAAGATGGGGTAGCTCTGGCTTCCTACAATGAGCAGTTCTTC
CDR3 protein: CASSQDGVALASYNEQFF

J gene: TRBJ1-1
D gene: -
V gene: TRBV5-1
clone size: -
CDR3 DNA: TGCGCCAGCAGCCCCAGGGGTGGGGGGAAGGCTGAAGCTTTCTTT
CDR3 protein: CASSPRGGGKAEAFF

J gene: TRBJ2-2
D gene: TRBD1
V gene: TRBV4-2
clone size: -
CDR3 DNA: TGTGCCAGCAGCCGGACAGGGGGCGCGAACACCGGGGAGCTGTTTTTT
CDR3 protein: CASSRTGGANTGELFF

J gene: TRBJ2-1
D gene: TRBD2
V gene: TRBV2
clone size: -
CDR3 DNA: TGTGCCAGCAGAGGGGGACTAGCGGGAGACGATTATGAGCAGTTCTTC
CDR3 protein: CASRGGLAGDDYEQFF

J gene: TRBJ2-1
D gene: TRBD2
V gene: TRBV12-3/TRBV12-4
clone size: -
CDR3 DNA: TGTGCCAGCAGATGGCGGGAGGACTACAATGAGCAGTTCTTC
CDR3 protein: CASRWREDYNEQFF

J gene: TRBJ2-7
D gene: TRBD2
V gene: TRBV10-3
clone size: -
CDR3 DNA: TGTGCCATCAGTGTCGGCGGGAGGGACCCGAACGAGCAGTACTTC
CDR3 protein: CAISVGGRDPNEQYF

J gene: TRBJ2-5
D gene: -
V gene: TRBV6-5
clone size: -
CDR3 DNA: TGTGCCAGCAGTTACTCGCGGAGTCAACAAGAGACCCAGTACTTC
CDR3 protein: CASSYSRSQQETQYF

J gene: TRBJ2-5
D gene: -
V gene: TRBV29-1
clone size: few
CDR3 DNA: TGCAGCGTTACCTATCACACAAGAAATCAAGAGACCCAGTACTTC
CDR3 protein: CSVTYHTRNQETQYF

J gene: TRBJ2-1
D gene: -
V gene: TRBV5-6
clone size: few
CDR3 DNA: TGTGCCAGCAGCTTGGCAACGGGATACAATGAGCAGTTCTTC
CDR3 protein: CASSLATGYNEQFF

J gene: TRBJ2-1
D gene: -
V gene: TRBV29-1
clone size: -
CDR3 DNA: TGCAGCGTTGAACAGCCGGATAGTAATGAGCAGTTCTTC
CDR3 protein: CSVEQPDSNEQFF

J gene: TRBJ1-1
D gene: -
V gene: TRBV28
clone size: once
CDR3 DNA: TGTGCCAGCGCCCCTAGTTGGGGCGGCACTGAAGCTTTCTTT
CDR3 protein: CASAPSWGGTEAFF

J gene: TRBJ2-1
D gene: -
V gene: TRBV16
clone size: few
CDR3 DNA: TGTGCCAGCAGCCAAGGAACCGGGACAAACAATGAGCAGTTCTTC
CDR3 protein: CASSQGTGTNNEQFF

J gene: TRBJ2-1
D gene: -
V gene: TRBV27
clone size: few
CDR3 DNA: TGTGCCAGCCAGGAAGACTCCTACAATGAGCAGTTCTTC
CDR3 protein: CASQEDSYNEQFF

J gene: TRBJ1-2
D gene: TRBD1
V gene: TRBV13
clone size: -
CDR3 DNA: TGTGCCAGCAGCTTTTGGGGACAGGCCTATGGCTACACCTTC
CDR3 protein: CASSFWGQAYGYTF

J gene: TRBJ2-5
D gene: -
V gene: TRBV9
clone size: few
CDR3 DNA: TGTGCCAGCAGCGGAACACAGGGCTGGGAGACCCAGTACTTC
CDR3 protein: CASSGTQGWETQYF

J gene: TRBJ1-5
D gene: -
V gene: TRBV27
clone size: -
CDR3 DNA: TGTGCCAGCAGTTTACAGGGACCTCAGCCCCAGCATTTT
CDR3 protein: CASSLQGPQPQHF

J gene: TRBJ2-3
D gene: -
V gene: TRBV29-1
clone size: -
CDR3 DNA: TGCAGCGTTTCATCTTCTTCTGACACAGATACGCAGTATTTT
CDR3 protein: CSVSSSSDTDTQYF

J gene: TRBJ1-3
D gene: -
V gene: TRBV18
clone size: few
CDR3 DNA: TGTGCCAGCTCAGCCGACGGATTTGTCTCTGGAAACACCATATATTTT
CDR3 protein: CASSADGFVSGNTIYF

J gene: TRBJ2-7
D gene: -
V gene: TRBV7-9
clone size: -
CDR3 DNA: TGTGCCAGCAGCTTACCCGTCGGACCCTACGAGCAGTACTTC
CDR3 protein: CASSLPVGPYEQYF

J gene: TRBJ2-1
D gene: -
V gene: TRBV20-1
clone size: -
CDR3 DNA: TGCAGTGCTAGTCCTCCCGCCAGGGCCAATGAGCAGTTCTTC
CDR3 protein: CSASPPARANEQFF

J gene: TRBJ2-5
D gene: TRBD1
V gene: TRBV29-1
clone size: few
CDR3 DNA: TGCAGCGTTGAAGATCTATTCGTTGGGACAGGACAAGAGACCCAGTACTTC
CDR3 protein: CSVEDLFVGTGQETQYF

J gene: TRBJ2-5
D gene: -
V gene: TRBV5-6
clone size: few
CDR3 DNA: TGTGCCAGCAGCCACAGTTTGAGGGTAGAGACCCAGTACTTC
CDR3 protein: CASSHSLRVETQYF

J gene: TRBJ1-4
D gene: -
V gene: TRBV3-1
clone size: few
CDR3 DNA: TGTGCCAGCAGCCAAGAGTGGACTTCAACTAATGAAAAACTGTTTTTT
CDR3 protein: CASSQEWTSTNEKLFF

J gene: TRBJ1-3
D gene: -
V gene: TRBV6-5
clone size: -
CDR3 DNA: TGTGCCAGCAGTTTTGGGGGCGGTGGCTCTGGAAACACCATATATTTT
CDR3 protein: CASSFGGGGSGNTIYF

J gene: TRBJ1-4
D gene: -
V gene: TRBV4-3
clone size: -
CDR3 DNA: TGCGCCAGCAGCCAGGGGGCAGAGGAAAAACTGTTTTTT
CDR3 protein: CASSQGAEEKLFF

J gene: TRBJ2-1
D gene: TRBD2
V gene: TRBV2
clone size: -
CDR3 DNA: TGTGCCAGCAGTTCCAGCGGGGTGGTCGCTGAGCAGTTCTTC
CDR3 protein: CASSSSGVVAEQFF

J gene: TRBJ1-1
D gene: TRBD1
V gene: TRBV5-1
clone size: -
CDR3 DNA: TGCGCCAGCACCGGGGACAGGAACACTGAAGCTTTCTTT
CDR3 protein: CASTGDRNTEAFF

J gene: TRBJ2-7
D gene: -
V gene: TRBV4-1
clone size: few
CDR3 DNA: TGCGCCAGCAGCCCCTCGGGACTACAGGGGCTTACCTCGCAGTACTTC
CDR3 protein: CASSPSGLQGLTSQYF

J gene: TRBJ1-4
D gene: -
V gene: TRBV4-3
clone size: few
CDR3 DNA: TGCGCCAGCAGCCAAGATAGGGAAATGAATGAAAAACTGTTTTTT
CDR3 protein: CASSQDREMNEKLFF

J gene: TRBJ2-7
D gene: -
V gene: TRBV15
clone size: -
CDR3 DNA: TGTGCCACCAGCAGACAGGGGTACGAGCAGTACTTC
CDR3 protein: CATSRQGYEQYF

J gene: TRBJ2-1
D gene: TRBD2
V gene: TRBV6-4
clone size: few
CDR3 DNA: TGTGCCAGCAGTGGGGTAGCGGGAGGGCCCCCCTACAATGAGCAGTTCTTC
CDR3 protein: CASSGVAGGPPYNEQFF

J gene: TRBJ1-1
D gene: -
V gene: TRBV5-1
clone size: once
CDR3 DNA: TGCGCCAGCAGCTTGAAAGGACAGGAAGCTTTCTTT
CDR3 protein: CASSLKGQEAFF

J gene: TRBJ2-4
D gene: TRBD2
V gene: TRBV7-9
clone size: -
CDR3 DNA: TGTGCCAGCAGCCAAACTAGCGGGGCGGCCAAAAACATTCAGTACTTC
CDR3 protein: CASSQTSGAAKNIQYF